The 7 T cell receptor beta chains below were found in one sample sequenced in a study of blood T cells in healthy people across ages. The authors ran a second PCR of roughly 6 to 12 cycles using a sample-barcoded 5' primer and a J-beta primer mix. TCRdb ran MiXCR on the 5' RACE reads and lists one entry per CDR3 protein. The data hold 550,000 to 800,000 distinct CDR3 sequences, with roughly 32% observed a single time. The sample comprised blood. The receptors were sampled from a woman aged 80 or older in good health.

This clonotype was picked up many times. The chain carries TRBV5-6 and TRBJ2-5; possibly TRBD1 for D (6 bases). CDR3 length equals 17 residues. The V gene's germline CDR1 is SGHDT and CDR2 YYEEEE. Trimming left V 3 bases short and J 1 base short, with 19 bases between. The chain's CDR3 is CASSSIGQSIGQETQYF. The CDR3 DNA reads TGTGCCAGCAGCTCCATAGGACAGTCGATAGGCCAAGAGACCCAGTACTTC.

The chain carries TRBV12-5 and TRBJ1-1; weak D call: TRBD1 (5 bases). The CDR3 covers 15 residues. V was cut by 4 bases and J by 0 bases, with 12 bases left in between. Germline values: CDR1 LGHNT, CDR2 FRNRAP. This CDR3 is CASGWGRGVNTEAFF. The CDR3 coding sequence is TGTGCTAGTGGTTGGGGACGGGGGGTGAACACTGAAGCTTTCTTT.

This rearrangement joins TRBV5-1 to TRBJ2-1, with D possibly matching TRBD2 (5 bases). CDR1 is SGHRS and CDR2 is YFSETQ in the germline V gene. V shed 3 bases and J shed 0 bases, with 13 bases lying between them. The CDR3 is 16 amino acids. The CDR3 nucleotides are TGCGCCAGCAGCTCCGGAGGTGTACGCTCCTACAATGAGCAGTTCTTC. Encoded protein: CASSSGGVRSYNEQFF.

This clonotype has a count of ten or more. The chain recombines TRBV7-9 with TRBJ1-1, with D maybe TRBD1 (6 bases). Trimming cost V 4 bases and J 1 base, with 10 bases left between them. The CDR3 extends over 14 amino acids. CDR1 SEHNR and CDR2 FQNEAQ come from the germline V gene (reference sequence). The CDR3, as DNA: TGTGCCAGCAGCTCCGCGGACAGGAACACTGAAGCTTTCTTT. This gives the protein CASSSADRNTEAFF. The whole variable domain, remainder taken from reference TRBV7-9 and TRBJ1-1, is DTGVSQNPRHKITKRGQNVTFRCDPISEHNRLYWYRQTLGQGPEFLTYFQNEAQLEKSRLLSDRFSAERPKGSFSTLEIQRTEQGDSAMYLCASSSADRNTEAFFGQGTRLTVV.

This clonotype appeared many times. The chain links TRBV12-3 or TRBV12-4 to TRBJ1-5; 7 bases match TRBD1. The CDR3 is made up of 14 amino acids. The trim removed 4 bases at V and 4 bases at J, leaving 4 bases unmatched. CDR3 amino acids: CASSYSRGNQPQHF. The DNA for the CDR3 is TGTGCCAGCAGTTACAGCAGGGGGAATCAGCCCCAGCATTTT.

In this sample, this clonotype turned up once. A junction boundary mismatches the germline segment, possibly from a read error. The gene calls are TRBV6-6 and TRBJ1-2; TRBD1 agrees at 10 bases. This CDR3 region has 12 residues. Germline CDR1 reads MNHNY; CDR2 reads SVGAGI (reference sequence). This CDR3 reads CAGRDRGYGYTF. In DNA, the CDR3 is TGTGCCGGCAGGGACAGGGGCTATGGCTACACCTTC.

This clonotype was observed at least ten times. The rearrangement joins TRBV5-1 to TRBJ2-1; maybe TRBD1 (6 bases). V was cut by 1 base and J by 8 bases, with 19 bases left in between. Per the germline V gene, CDR1 is SGHRS and CDR2 is YFSETQ. The CDR3 sequence is 16 residues long. The CDR3 reads CASSLPRQVETDEQFF. The CDR3 DNA reads TGCGCCAGCAGCTTGCCCCGACAGGTGGAGACGGATGAGCAGTTCTTC.